This T cell receptor (beta chain) was sequenced in a study of blood T cell repertoires in COVID-19. Assay used: immunoSEQ multiplex PCR; TCRdb lists only in-frame clones, some missing. Of roughly 20,000 clones detected, roughly 90% appear once; the ten largest clones hold around 6%. The germline CDR1 and CDR2 sequences are LGHDT and YNNKEL (reference sequence). This CDR3 region has 16 residues. V was trimmed by 0 bases and J by 0 bases, leaving 8 bases between them. This TCR was recovered from a human donor in a cohort sampled during active COVID-19. J is TRBJ2-2 and V is TRBV3-1 (or the pseudogene TRBV3-2); tentatively, D is TRBD2 (5 bases). The source material was peripheral blood. The CDR3 DNA reads TGTGCCAGCAGCCAAGAAGCGGCAGCGAACACCGGGGAGCTGTTTTTT. This sequence encodes CASSQEAAANTGELFF.